This T cell receptor (beta chain) was sequenced for a study of T cell responses to AZD1222 COVID-19 vaccine. Study-wide points: Among spike-specific TCRs, nearly half reportedly target unmutated variant regions. Increases in Spike-specific TCR breadth and depth were seen after two AZD1222 doses.

Trimming at V came to 6 bases and at J to 7 bases, leaving 6 bases not matched to a gene. The CDR3 has 14 residues. Germline-derived CDR1 and CDR2 are SGHTA and FQGTGA. Method: immunoSEQ multiplex PCR; TCRdb's copy keeps in-frame clones and lacks some. The sample has approximately 140,000 clones; 94% are singletons. A remark on this clone: The antigen is undetermined.

The clonotype was recovered from an adult in good health. The sample was peripheral blood, taken on day 0 of AZD1222 vaccination. The V and J genes are TRBV7-3 and TRBJ1-2, with 12 bases matching TRBD1. The DNA of the CDR3 is TGTGCCAGCAGTCTCGGGACAGGGGGCAGTGGCTACACCTTC. Protein product: CASSLGTGGSGYTF. Looking up the rest from reference TRBV7-3 and TRBJ1-2 gives the full variable domain: GAGVSQTPSNKVTEKGKYVELRCDPISGHTALYWYRQSLGQGPEFLIYFQGTGAADDSGLPNDRFFAVRPEGSVSTLKIQRTERGDSAVYLCASSLGTGGSGYTFGSGTRLTVV.